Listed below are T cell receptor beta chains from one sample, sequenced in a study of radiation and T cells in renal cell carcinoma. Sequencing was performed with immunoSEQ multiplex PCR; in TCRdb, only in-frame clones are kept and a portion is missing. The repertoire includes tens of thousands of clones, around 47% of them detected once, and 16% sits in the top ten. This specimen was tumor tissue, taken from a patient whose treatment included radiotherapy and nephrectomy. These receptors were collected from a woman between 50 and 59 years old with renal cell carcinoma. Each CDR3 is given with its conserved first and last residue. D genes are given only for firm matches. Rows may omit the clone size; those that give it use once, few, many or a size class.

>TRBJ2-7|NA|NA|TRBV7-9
CASSSPLLTGRDAYEQYF
TGTGCCAGCAGCTCTCCGCTTCTTACGGGCCGAGACGCCTACGAGCAGTACTTC
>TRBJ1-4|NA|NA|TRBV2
CASQTDGATNEKLFF
TGTGCCAGTCAGACAGATGGTGCAACTAATGAAAAACTGTTTTTT
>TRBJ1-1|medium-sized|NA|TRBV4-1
CASSQAGFRNTEAFF
TGCGCCAGCAGCCAAGCAGGGTTTAGGAACACTGAAGCTTTCTTT
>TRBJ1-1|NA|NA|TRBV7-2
CASSFRGGQNTEAFF
TGTGCCAGCAGCTTCCGAGGGGGACAGAACACTGAAGCTTTCTTT
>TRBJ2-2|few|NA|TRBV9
CASSVGNTGELFF
TGTGCCAGCAGCGTAGGGAACACCGGGGAGCTGTTTTTT
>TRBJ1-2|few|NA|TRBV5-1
CASSTGRYGYTF
TGCGCCAGCAGCACGGGACGGTATGGCTACACCTTC
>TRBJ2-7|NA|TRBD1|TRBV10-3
CAIRGTGEYEQYF
TGTGCCATCCGAGGGACAGGGGAGTACGAGCAGTACTTC
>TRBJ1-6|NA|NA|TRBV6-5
CASSSHRDWGTPLHF
TGTGCCAGCAGTTCACACCGGGACTGGGGGACACCCCTCCACTTT
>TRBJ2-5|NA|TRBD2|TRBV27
CASSLAGVETQYF
TGTGCCAGCAGTTTAGCGGGGGTGGAGACCCAGTACTTC
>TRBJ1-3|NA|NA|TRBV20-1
CSASFGNTIYF
TGCAGTGCTAGTTTTGGAAACACCATATATTTT
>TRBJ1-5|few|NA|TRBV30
CAWSFRGNQPQHF
TGTGCCTGGAGTTTTAGAGGAAATCAGCCCCAGCATTTT
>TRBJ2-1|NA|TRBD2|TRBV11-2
CASSASLAGNNEQFF
TGTGCCAGCAGCGCATCACTAGCGGGGAACAATGAGCAGTTCTTC
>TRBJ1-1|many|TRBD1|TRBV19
CASSLPQGAGDTEAFF
TGTGCCAGTAGTTTACCACAGGGGGCGGGGGACACTGAAGCTTTCTTT
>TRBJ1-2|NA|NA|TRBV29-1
CSGTTRGGLYGYTF
TGCAGCGGTACCACGAGGGGGGGACTATATGGCTACACCTTC
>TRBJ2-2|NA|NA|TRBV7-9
CASSPAMRTVNTGELFF
TGTGCCAGCAGCCCTGCGATGAGGACAGTGAACACCGGGGAGCTGTTTTTT
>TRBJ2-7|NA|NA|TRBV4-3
CASSQEGWEEQYF
TGCGCCAGCAGCCAAGAGGGATGGGAAGAGCAGTACTTC
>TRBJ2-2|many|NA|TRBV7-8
CASMPPGLNTGELFF
TGTGCCAGCATGCCCCCAGGCCTCAACACCGGGGAGCTGTTTTTT
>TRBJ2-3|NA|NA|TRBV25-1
CASSDPDYRSTDTQYF
TGTGCCAGCAGTGACCCCGACTATAGAAGCACAGATACGCAGTATTTT
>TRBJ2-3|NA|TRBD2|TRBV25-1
CASSDRGLASDTQYF
TGTGCCAGCAGTGATCGTGGACTAGCTTCAGATACGCAGTATTTT
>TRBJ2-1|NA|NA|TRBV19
CASSSSRGNEQFF
TGTGCCAGTAGTTCCTCCAGGGGAAATGAGCAGTTCTTC
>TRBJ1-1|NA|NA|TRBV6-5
CASSPSLAEAFF
TGTGCCAGCAGCCCCAGTCTAGCTGAAGCTTTCTTT
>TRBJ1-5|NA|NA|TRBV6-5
CASRSGPGNQPQHF
TGTGCCAGCAGATCGGGACCGGGCAATCAGCCCCAGCATTTT
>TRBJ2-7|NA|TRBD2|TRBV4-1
CASSQLAGVAYEQYF
TGCGCCAGCAGCCAACTAGCGGGGGTAGCCTACGAGCAGTACTTC
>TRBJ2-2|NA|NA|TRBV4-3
CASSQDSVTNAGELFF
TGCGCCAGCAGCCAAGATTCGGTGACGAATGCCGGGGAGCTGTTTTTT
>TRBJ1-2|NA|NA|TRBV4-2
CASSQAGGQSYGYTF
TGTGCCAGCAGCCAAGCCGGCGGACAGAGCTATGGCTACACCTTC
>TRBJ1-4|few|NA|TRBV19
CASRVSGRNEKLFF
TGTGCCAGTAGAGTCTCGGGGCGGAATGAAAAACTGTTTTTT
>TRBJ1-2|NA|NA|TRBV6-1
CASTDLVLAYGYTF
TGTGCCAGCACCGATCTAGTACTTGCCTATGGCTACACCTTC
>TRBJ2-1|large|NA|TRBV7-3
CASSLSWQPYNEQFF
TGTGCCAGCAGCTTATCGTGGCAGCCCTACAATGAGCAGTTCTTC
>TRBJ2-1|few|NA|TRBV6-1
CASSERRGGDEQFF
TGTGCCAGCAGTGAACGGAGGGGGGGAGATGAGCAGTTCTTC
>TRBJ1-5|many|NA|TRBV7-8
CASSLGTGQNQPQHF
TGTGCCAGCAGCTTGGGGACGGGTCAGAACCAGCCCCAGCATTTT
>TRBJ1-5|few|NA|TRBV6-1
CASSGGILSNQPQHF
TGTGCCAGCAGTGGAGGGATTCTTAGCAATCAGCCCCAGCATTTT
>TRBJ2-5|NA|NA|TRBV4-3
CASSQGWGRRQETQYF
TGCGCCAGCAGCCAGGGCTGGGGGCGAAGGCAAGAGACCCAGTACTTC
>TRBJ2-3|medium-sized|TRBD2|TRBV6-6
CASSERGSTDTQYF
TGTGCCAGCAGCGAGCGGGGGAGCACAGATACGCAGTATTTT
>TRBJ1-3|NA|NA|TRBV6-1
CASSSQPSSGNTIYF
TGTGCCAGCAGTTCCCAGCCGAGCTCTGGAAACACCATATATTTT
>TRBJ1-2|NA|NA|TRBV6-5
CASQERGASGYTF
TGTGCCAGCCAAGAAAGGGGGGCATCAGGCTACACCTTC
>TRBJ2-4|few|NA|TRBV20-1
CSARSNIQYF
TGCAGTGCTCGTTCGAACATTCAGTACTTC
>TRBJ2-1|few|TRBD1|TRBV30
CASPGTGLYNEQFF
TGTGCCTCTCCCGGGACAGGGCTATACAATGAGCAGTTCTTC